This T cell receptor (beta chain) was recorded in a study of lymphopenia after photon versus proton radiotherapy. The germline CDR1 and CDR2 sequences are SGHAT and FQNNGV. The ends lost 1 base at V and 2 bases at J; junction bases unmatched: 4. The CDR3 loop spans 15 amino acids. Libraries were prepared by immunoSEQ multiplex PCR; TCRdb keeps only in-frame clonotypes and omits some of them. Of fewer than 45,000 clones listed, 70% to 90% are singletons. With regard to this clone: As yet, its antigen is unknown.

General study results and limits: Post-nadir TCR diversity decline inversely tracked overall survival among those who died.

Sequences were derived from peripheral blood, sampled from a patient treated with proton-based radiotherapy. The TCR was taken from a woman aged 70-85 years with pancreatic cancer. Some clones in this sample may be carry-over from other donors' samples. V gene TRBV11-2 combines with J gene TRBJ1-2, with 7 bases that match TRBD1. Here the CDR3 reads CASSLGDRLNYGYTF. The CDR3 nucleotides read TGTGCCAGCAGCTTAGGGGACAGACTAAACTATGGCTACACCTTC.